In this sample, the clone carrying this T cell receptor beta chain turned up a few times. Its antigen remains unknown. One junction end disagrees with the germline gene, perhaps due to a read error. The germline CDR1 and CDR2 sequences are LNHNV and YYDKDF (reference sequence). This CDR3 contains 14 residues. Prepared libraries of TCR beta cDNA carried unique molecular identifiers. TCRdb fed the PCR reads into MiXCR, producing one record per CDR3 protein. The sample consists of about 540,000 distinct CDR3 sequences, roughly 34% of them appearing once. The sample originates from a study of post-analysis software for immune sequencing data. Study results and caveats: Patients showed TRBV5-6, TRBV5-1 and TRBV20-1 among 4 or 5 TRBV segments more frequent than in controls.

This sequence originates from a girl aged 2 to 17 with multiple sclerosis. V gene TRBV15 combines with J gene TRBJ2-7; TRBD2 might be the D (7 bases). The sequencing input was blood. Written as DNA, the CDR3 is TGTGTCACCAGCAGAGGGGGGGCCTATTACGAGCAGTACTTC. Amino acid sequence: CVTSRGGAYYEQYF.